A selection of T cell receptor beta chains follows, all from one sample in a study of blood T cell repertoires in COVID-19. The repertoire was sequenced with immunoSEQ multiplex PCR; TCRdb's copy has only in-frame clones and lacks some. This table has under 300,000 clones, about 86% appearing once. Specimen: peripheral blood. The source is a woman in her seventies with COVID-19, enrolled during active disease. The CDR3 runs from the conserved cysteine through the conserved F or W.

>TRBJ1-1|TRBV19
CASSTQDRGVSAEAFF
>TRBJ1-1|TRBV7-9
CASSGHLNTEAFF
>TRBJ2-2|TRBV5-6
CASRNGQVGPGELFF
>TRBJ1-3|TRBV7-2
CASSPTLGVNRNTIYF
>TRBJ1-6|TRBV5-1
CASSLAGQASYNSPLHF
>TRBJ2-5|TRBV20-1
CSASWGVGEETQYF
>TRBJ2-1|TRBV4-3
CASSQDGTGGKDEQFF
>TRBJ1-2|TRBV12-3/TRBV12-4
CASSRGQAYGYTF
>TRBJ2-3|TRBV9
CASSPGTSGDTDTQYF
>TRBJ1-1|TRBV19
CASRLNTEAFF
>TRBJ2-5|TRBV5-1
CASSYPGAETQYF
>TRBJ1-2|TRBV5-1
CASSPWLAQGDGYTF
>TRBJ1-1|TRBV19
CASSGDRATEAFF
>TRBJ1-3|TRBV15
CATSRDRTGAGNTIYF
>TRBJ1-2|TRBV19
CASSISPGQGEGYTF
>TRBJ2-5|TRBV5-1
CASSFQGAGETQYF
>TRBJ1-3|TRBV2
CASSRDRGTGNTIYF
>TRBJ2-3|TRBV6-5
CASSLALTDTQYF
>TRBJ2-1|TRBV3-1/TRBV3-2
CASSPLWTSGAIHNEQFF
>TRBJ2-1|TRBV7-2
CASSLSSGGRNEQFF
>TRBJ1-4|TRBV2
CASSTGGKTNEKLFF
>TRBJ2-7|TRBV2
CASGKGGAVEQYF
>TRBJ2-7|TRBV4-3
CASSQELDNSYEQYF
>TRBJ1-5|TRBV15
CATSRGSYQPQHF
>TRBJ1-5|TRBV21-1
CASTPLQRDSNQPQHF
>TRBJ1-2|TRBV7-9
CASSLVAALYGYTF
>TRBJ2-7|TRBV9
CASSVGNGGALYEQYF
>TRBJ2-7|TRBV27
CASSLDSSYEQYF
>TRBJ1-1|TRBV4-1
CASSQEGGQAGRYGTEAFF
>TRBJ1-3|TRBV6-5
CATRDSNSGNTIYF
>TRBJ2-5|TRBV2
CASSSGGINLETQYF
>TRBJ2-2|TRBV11-3
CASSYKPGELFF